A single sample is the source of the 19 T cell receptor beta chains below, sequenced in a study of blood T cell repertoires in COVID-19. The table came from immunoSEQ multiplex PCR; TCRdb's copy has only in-frame clones and leaves some out. This sample has 270,000 or so clones; approximately 82% occur once, and the top ten carry less than 4%. The specimen was peripheral blood. The receptor source for this set is a young woman with acute or convalescent COVID-19.

This sequence joins TRBV7-2 and TRBJ2-7, with a possible D match to TRBD2 (6 bases). The V end was cut by 1 base, the J end by 0 bases, with 10 bases between. This CDR3 is 15 amino acids long. From germline, CDR1 is SGHTA and CDR2 FQGNSA. The CDR3 DNA is TGTGCCAGCAGCTTAGTTGGCGGGATCTCCTACGAGCAGTACTTC. Amino acid sequence: CASSLVGGISYEQYF.

The chain recombines TRBV28 with TRBJ2-2; 10 nucleotides line up with TRBD2. The CDR3 covers 16 residues. Trimming at V came to 4 bases and at J to 6 bases, leaving 8 bases not matched to a gene. In germline, CDR1 is MDHEN, CDR2 SYDVKM. The CDR3 sequence: CASSSGLARRPGELFF. The CDR3 coding sequence is TGTGCCAGCAGTTCGGGACTAGCGCGAAGGCCCGGGGAGCTGTTTTTT.

The chain couples TRBV7-9 to TRBJ1-6; 9 positions agree with TRBD1. The germline V gene has CDR1 SEHNR and CDR2 FQNEAQ (reference sequence). The CDR3 is 14 residues long. V trimming: 10 bases; J trimming: 10 bases; junction bases outside the gene matches: 11. The CDR3 DNA follows: TGTGCCACCATAGCGGGACAGGGAGGCTCACCCCTCCACTTT. Its protein is CATIAGQGGSPLHF.

This clone was detected once. The chain is built from TRBV28 and TRBJ1-5, with no clear D. This CDR3 is 14 amino acids long. Germline assignment: CDR1 MDHEN and CDR2 SYDVKM. Trimming cost V 9 bases and J 1 base, with 13 bases left between them. CDR3 loop: CASSPGRSNQPQHF. The CDR3 DNA follows: TGTGCCAGTAGCCCCGGTAGGAGCAATCAGCCCCAGCATTTT.

This chain joins TRBV27 and TRBJ1-1, with 7 bases lining up with TRBD1. The CDR3 totals 14 residues. Trimming at V came to 4 bases and at J to 5 bases, leaving 7 bases not matched to a gene. From germline, CDR1 is MNHEY and CDR2 SMNVEV (reference sequence). Here the CDR3 reads CASSYGQAVTEAFF. The CDR3 DNA follows: TGTGCCAGCAGTTATGGACAGGCAGTAACTGAAGCTTTCTTT.

Details on this clone: At the DNA level, this CDR3 is encoded by other sequences in the same sample as well. The chain recombines TRBV19 with TRBJ1-5; D is perhaps TRBD1 (6 bases). V shed 3 bases and J shed 1 base, with 10 bases lying between them. This CDR3 is built from 15 residues. CDR1 and CDR2 from the germline V gene are LNHDA and SQIVND (reference sequence). CDR3 sequence reads: CASSIPQGSNQPQHF. The DNA of the CDR3 is TGTGCCAGTAGTATCCCTCAGGGGAGCAATCAGCCCCAGCATTTT.

The chain joins TRBV29-1 to TRBJ1-3; a weak D match, TRBD1 (6 bases). The CDR3 is 17 residues long. Germline CDR1 reads SQVTM; CDR2 reads ANQGSEA. Trimming removed 7 bases at V and 1 base at J, with 23 bases between. The CDR3 protein is CSGSGAAGDGSGNTIYF. The CDR3 region has the DNA TGCAGCGGAAGCGGGGCAGCAGGGGACGGTTCTGGAAACACCATATATTTT.

The rearrangement joins TRBV6-5 to TRBJ1-5, with TRBD1 matching 10 bases. Germline CDR1 and CDR2: MNHEY and SVGAGI. V lost 6 bases to trimming and J lost 6 bases; unmatched junction nucleotides: 5. CDR3 size: 14 residues. The CDR3 DNA reads TGTGCCAGCAGCCCGGACAGGGGGGGTCAGCCCCAGCATTTT. It yields the protein CASSPDRGGQPQHF.

The V gene is TRBV10-2, the J gene TRBJ2-1, with 11 nucleotides matching TRBD2. CDR1 and CDR2 (germline): WSHSY, SAAADI. The CDR3 sequence is 14 residues long. V was clipped by 5 bases and J by 9 bases; unmatched bases: 6. The CDR3 DNA follows: TGCGCCAGCAGTCACCCCGGACTAGCGGGTGAGCAGTTCTTC. Translating gives CASSHPGLAGEQFF.

This chain uses TRBV5-8 with TRBJ2-4, with TRBD1 as a possible D gene (6 bases). The CDR3 sequence is 15 residues long. Looked up from germline, CDR1 is SGHTS and CDR2 is YDEGEE. The V end lost 5 bases, the J end lost 0 bases, and 12 bases lay between the germline ends. The DNA of the CDR3 is TGTGCCAGCAGACGCGGACAGCTAGCCAAAAACATTCAGTACTTC. Its protein is CASRRGQLAKNIQYF. The full variable domain, completed using reference TRBV5-8 and TRBJ2-4, is EAGVTQSPTHLIKTRGQQATLRCSPISGHTSVYWYQQALGLGLQFLLWYDEGEERNRGNFPPRFSGRQFPNYSSELNVNALELEDSALYLCASRRGQLAKNIQYFGAGTRLSVL.

This clone was picked up a small number of times. The rearrangement joins TRBV5-6 to TRBJ2-7; 7 bases align to TRBD2. The CDR3 contains 13 residues. Germline CDR1 reads SGHDT; CDR2 reads YYEEEE. The J segment lost 7 bases and the V segment lost 2 bases, leaving 6 bases of the junction unmatched. CDR3 sequence (DNA): TGTGCCAGCAGCTTCGGGGGAGGGAGGGAGCAGTACTTC. Protein sequence: CASSFGGGREQYF.

This clone came up a few times. The genes are TRBV4-3 and TRBJ2-5, with 9 bases that match TRBD2. J lost 3 bases, V lost 4 bases, and 6 bases had no gene match. In germline, CDR1 is LGHNA, CDR2 YSLEER. The CDR3 sequence is 15 residues long. The CDR3: CASSRRSGGKETQYF. CDR3 bases: TGCGCCAGCAGCCGCCGAAGCGGGGGGAAAGAGACCCAGTACTTC.

CDR3 residues: CASSSSGANVLTF. DNA of the CDR3: TGTGCCAGCAGTTCTTCTGGGGCCAACGTCCTGACTTTC. The rearrangement uses TRBV12-3 or TRBV12-4 and TRBJ2-6, with unresolved D. Trimming removed 4 bases at V and 1 base at J, with 2 bases between. This CDR3 comprises 13 residues.

This clone was found a few times. The chain carries TRBV7-9 and TRBJ1-1, with 7 bases matching TRBD1. V lost 5 bases to trimming and J lost 1 base; unmatched junction nucleotides: 7. CDR1 is SEHNR, CDR2 FQNEAQ, per germline (reference sequence). The CDR3 spans 15 residues. CDR3 protein: CASSPRQGWNTEAFF. CDR3 sequence (DNA): TGTGCCAGCAGCCCCCGACAGGGCTGGAACACTGAAGCTTTCTTT. Together with reference TRBV7-9 and TRBJ1-1, the CDR3 gives the full variable domain: DTGVSQNPRHKITKRGQNVTFRCDPISEHNRLYWYRQTLGQGPEFLTYFQNEAQLEKSRLLSDRFSAERPKGSFSTLEIQRTEQGDSAMYLCASSPRQGWNTEAFFGQGTRLTVV.

This chain joins TRBV18 and TRBJ2-7; D perhaps matches TRBD1 (7 bases). Germline V gene sequence: CDR1 KGHSH, CDR2 LQKENI. CDR3 size: 17 residues. V lost 3 bases, J lost 3 bases, and 21 bases lay in between. The CDR3 loop reads CASSPRTGLASDYEQYF. CDR3 coding DNA: TGTGCCAGCTCACCTCGGACAGGTTTGGCTAGCGACTACGAGCAGTACTTC.

This rearrangement joins TRBV6-6 to TRBJ1-3; 11 nucleotides match TRBD1. Trimming removed 6 bases from V and 0 bases from J; junction bases left unmatched: 19. The CDR3 spans 21 residues. Germline V gene data show CDR1 as MNHNY and CDR2 as SVGAGI (reference sequence). This CDR3 is CASSPMTGQGGIRNSGNTIYF. In DNA, the CDR3 is TGTGCCAGCAGCCCCATGACGGGACAGGGGGGAATACGGAACTCTGGAAACACCATATATTTT.

The chain couples TRBV2 to TRBJ2-2, with TRBD2 as a possible D gene (5 bases). In germline, CDR1 is SNHLY, CDR2 FYNNEI. Trimming stripped 5 bases from V and 6 bases from J, with 10 bases between. This CDR3 region has 13 residues. Here the CDR3 reads CASSLLAAGELFF. As DNA, the CDR3 is TGTGCCAGCAGTTTGCTAGCAGCCGGGGAGCTGTTTTTT.

This chain joins TRBV19 and TRBJ1-3; possible D gene TRBD1, 6 bases. CDR1 and CDR2 (germline): LNHDA, SQIVND (reference sequence). This CDR3 comprises 15 residues. V lost 7 bases and J 0 bases, leaving 13 bases between the germline ends. CDR3 DNA sequence: TGTGCCAGTACGTACGACAGGCTCTCTGGAAACACCATATATTTT. This sequence encodes CASTYDRLSGNTIYF.

For the CDR3, the DNA is TGTGCCAGCAGCGTAGAGCTGGGGGCGAGGGAGCAGTACTTC. Protein sequence: CASSVELGAREQYF. The chain uses TRBV9 and TRBJ2-7; D perhaps matches TRBD1 (6 bases). The CDR3 spans 14 residues. The germline V gene encodes CDR1 SGDLS and CDR2 YYNGEE. V was shortened by 0 bases and J by 7 bases, with 14 bases between the two germline ends.